The clone carrying this TCR beta chain was detected a few times. Its antigen is not identified. This sample stems from a study of cytomegalovirus exposure and HLA in healthy donors. Study as a whole: Assignment to the Caucasian-associated ancestry cluster applied to 75% to 85% of the approximately 420 genotyped donors. Whole-study results and caveats: Presence/absence results assume similar sequencing depth per donor, which may not hold.

The PCR employed 60 Vbeta primers together with 13 Jbeta primers. Sequencing was performed with immunoSEQ multiplex PCR; in TCRdb, only in-frame clones are kept and a portion is missing. The table records around 130,000 clones, about 76% of them present only once. This TCR came from a middle-aged man in good health and CMV-seropositive. The sequencing input was PBMCs.

Here the CDR3 reads CASSFPTFEAFF. In nucleotides, the CDR3 is TGTGCCAGCAGTTTTCCAACTTTTGAAGCTTTCTTT. The chain uses TRBV28 and TRBJ1-1; D is ambiguous. Trimming left V 3 bases short and J 7 bases short, with 9 bases between. The germline V gene has CDR1 MDHEN and CDR2 SYDVKM. There are 12 residues in the CDR3.